This is a list of T cell receptor beta chains from one sample in a study of cytomegalovirus exposure and HLA in healthy donors. Sequencing used immunoSEQ multiplex PCR; TCRdb keeps in-frame clones, though not all of them. The sample shows over 85,000 clones, around 57% of them seen only once. The sequencing input was PBMCs. These receptors came from a human donor in good health. The CDR3 runs from the conserved cysteine through the conserved F or W. Some rows have no size entry. The others give once, few or many, or a class for an expanded clone.

V gene: TRBV5-1; clone size: -; J gene: TRBJ1-2; CDR3 length: 17; CDR3 protein: CASTPRPYGGFSYGYTF
V gene: TRBV27; clone size: -; J gene: TRBJ2-7; CDR3 length: 12; CDR3 protein: CASSNLAYEQYF
V gene: TRBV27; clone size: -; J gene: TRBJ2-7; CDR3 length: 14; CDR3 protein: CASSPMTGFYEQYF
V gene: TRBV4-1; clone size: -; J gene: TRBJ2-4; CDR3 length: 15; CDR3 protein: CASSQDPGQGYIQYF
V gene: TRBV7-6; clone size: -; J gene: TRBJ2-1; CDR3 length: 14; CDR3 protein: CASSLSKGESEQFF
V gene: TRBV19; clone size: -; J gene: TRBJ2-3; CDR3 length: 17; CDR3 protein: CASSIPLSGRAADTQYF
V gene: TRBV19; clone size: once; J gene: TRBJ2-1; CDR3 length: 16; CDR3 protein: CASRFAGTGLYNEQFF
V gene: TRBV29-1; clone size: -; J gene: TRBJ2-5; CDR3 length: 13; CDR3 protein: CSVDLAAQETQYF
V gene: TRBV7-2; clone size: medium-sized; J gene: TRBJ2-7; CDR3 length: 15; CDR3 protein: CASSYLAGGTYEQYF
V gene: TRBV5-1; clone size: -; J gene: TRBJ1-4; CDR3 length: 14; CDR3 protein: CASSATGGVEKLFF
V gene: TRBV28; clone size: -; J gene: TRBJ2-2; CDR3 length: 18; CDR3 protein: CASSLWGRGGIGPGELFF
V gene: TRBV28; clone size: -; J gene: TRBJ2-5; CDR3 length: 15; CDR3 protein: CASSLLGQVGETQYF
V gene: TRBV6-4; clone size: few; J gene: TRBJ2-3; CDR3 length: 14; CDR3 protein: CASSRGGSTDTQYF
V gene: TRBV6-5; clone size: -; J gene: TRBJ1-3; CDR3 length: 16; CDR3 protein: CASSSEGLVSGNTIYF
V gene: TRBV5-1; clone size: -; J gene: TRBJ2-1; CDR3 length: 16; CDR3 protein: CASSWMRPGSNNEQFF